The 14 T cell receptor beta chains reported below all come from one sample, sequenced in a study of blood T cell repertoires in COVID-19. The protocol was immunoSEQ multiplex PCR, while the TCRdb copy is restricted to in-frame clones and leaves out a portion. Here the sample spans hundreds of thousands of clones, around 87% being singletons. Sequencing was performed on PBMCs or T cells enriched from blood (not recorded which). These receptors were collected from a woman aged 50 to 60 who had recovered from COVID-19.

The rearrangement uses TRBV6-2 or TRBV6-3 and TRBJ2-1; 12 positions match TRBD1. The CDR3 is made up of 15 amino acids. CDR1 and CDR2 from the germline V gene are MNHEY and SVGEGT. Trimming at V came to 2 bases and at J to 9 bases, leaving 5 bases not matched to a gene. The CDR3, as DNA: TGTGCCAGCAGTTACACCGGGACAGGGGGCGGTGAGCAGTTCTTC. It codes for CASSYTGTGGGEQFF.

V gene TRBV2 combines with J gene TRBJ1-4; D might be TRBD1 (6 bases). CDR1 and CDR2 (germline): SNHLY, FYNNEI. This CDR3 is built from 14 residues. V lost 10 bases to trimming and J lost 5 bases, with 17 bases between them. DNA of the CDR3: TGTGCCACAAGACCGCAGGGGTGGAATGAAAAACTGTTTTTT. Protein: CATRPQGWNEKLFF.

The rearrangement links TRBV7-6 to TRBJ1-1, with D possibly TRBD1 on 6 matching bases. Per the germline V gene, CDR1 is SGHVS and CDR2 is FNYEAQ. This CDR3 region has 15 residues. V was pared by 2 bases and J by 5 bases, with 15 bases between. CDR3 in amino acids: CASSLRVGQGTEAFF. For the CDR3, the DNA is TGTGCCAGCAGCTTAAGAGTAGGCCAGGGGACTGAAGCTTTCTTT.

This chain uses TRBV3-1 (or the pseudogene TRBV3-2) with TRBJ1-4, with TRBD1 as a possible D gene (5 bases). CDR3 size: 15 residues. Trimming left V 3 bases short and J 11 bases short, with 19 bases between. The V gene's germline CDR1 is LGHDT and CDR2 YNNKEL (reference sequence). This CDR3 is CASSHIRVGLRKLFF. CDR3 DNA: TGTGCCAGCAGCCATATCAGGGTCGGGTTGCGGAAACTGTTTTTT.

The J gene is TRBJ1-2, the V gene TRBV5-1; the D gene is possibly TRBD1 (5 bases). Germline lookup yields CDR1 SGHRS and CDR2 YFSETQ. V was shortened by 0 bases and J by 3 bases, with 12 bases between the two germline ends. This CDR3 region has 15 residues. CDR3 sequence: CASSLDQGGDYGYTF. CDR3 nucleotides: TGCGCCAGCAGCTTGGATCAGGGAGGTGACTATGGCTACACCTTC.

The V and J genes are TRBV3-1 (or the pseudogene TRBV3-2) and TRBJ2-1, with D possibly TRBD2 on 6 matching bases. This CDR3 is 18 amino acids long. Germline V gene sequence: CDR1 LGHDT, CDR2 YNNKEL (reference sequence). Trimming shortened V by 2 bases and J by 7 bases, and 24 bases separated the two germline ends. The CDR3 nucleotides read TGTGCCAGCAGCCAAAGCCCCCCTCTGGCGGGATCGAAGAATGAGCAGTTCTTC. Residues: CASSQSPPLAGSKNEQFF.

A single count supports this clone. The rearrangement links TRBV4-2 to TRBJ1-5, with D unclear. The germline CDR1 and CDR2 sequences are LGHNA and YNFKEQ. CDR3 size: 16 residues. Trimming removed 0 bases from V and 0 bases from J, with 9 bases in between. The CDR3, as DNA: TGTGCCAGCAGCCAAGAGGCGGCGGATAGCAATCAGCCCCAGCATTTT. Translating gives CASSQEAADSNQPQHF.

The genes are TRBV5-6 and TRBJ1-3; maybe TRBD1 (6 bases). The CDR3 spans 17 residues. The ends were cut back, 1 base at V and 0 bases at J, with 14 bases in the middle. Germline loops: CDR1 SGHDT, CDR2 YYEEEE. The CDR3 protein is CASSLPGQSYSGNTIYF. The CDR3 DNA sequence: TGTGCCAGCAGCTTGCCGGGACAATCTTACTCTGGAAACACCATATATTTT.

The V and J genes are TRBV30 and TRBJ2-1; 9 bases agree with TRBD2. Trimming cost V 4 bases and J 8 bases; bases outside gene matches: 21. The germline CDR1 and CDR2 sequences are GTSNPN and SVGIG (reference sequence). The CDR3 runs to 18 residues. The CDR3 reads CAWTERTGVGGRADEQFF. CDR3 DNA: TGTGCCTGGACGGAAAGGACAGGAGTGGGCGGGAGGGCCGATGAGCAGTTCTTC.

The genes are TRBV6-1 and TRBJ2-5, with a weak D call TRBD1 (6 bases). V dropped 2 bases and J dropped 3 bases, with 13 bases sitting between them. CDR1 MNHNS and CDR2 SASEGT come from the germline V gene. The CDR3 is 15 residues long. The CDR3 bases are TGTGCCAGCAGTGAAAGTTCCTACAGGGAAGAGACCCAGTACTTC. Encoded protein: CASSESSYREETQYF.

The chain couples TRBV23-1 to TRBJ2-1, with TRBD1 identical over 9 bases. TRBV23-1 is reported as an ORF; its role is uncertain. The J segment lost 9 bases and the V segment lost 7 bases, leaving 10 bases of the junction unmatched. CDR3 size: 14 residues. In DNA, the CDR3 is TGCGCCAGCAAGCGGGACAGGGAACGTGGTGAGCAGTTCTTC. It translates to CASKRDRERGEQFF.

CDR3 sequence (DNA): TGTGCCAGCAGCGTCCCCAGCGGGGGGCAGTTCTTC. It codes for CASSVPSGGQFF. The chain couples TRBV3-1 (or the pseudogene TRBV3-2) to TRBJ2-1; 8 nucleotides line up with TRBD2. In germline, CDR1 is LGHDT, CDR2 YNNKEL (reference sequence). CDR3 length: 12 amino acids. After removal of 5 bases from V and 12 bases from J, the junction contained 6 bases not matched to a gene.

CDR3 in amino acids: CASSESQREAFF. The CDR3 coding sequence is TGTGCCAGCAGTGAATCTCAGAGGGAAGCTTTCTTT. This sequence joins TRBV6-1 and TRBJ1-1; D unclear. The ends were cut back, 2 bases at V and 8 bases at J, with 9 bases in the middle. This CDR3 has 12 residues. CDR1 is MNHNS, CDR2 SASEGT, per germline.

This clone was observed a handful of times. The V and J genes are TRBV30 and TRBJ1-2; D is uncertain. Looked up from germline, CDR1 is GTSNPN and CDR2 is SVGIG (reference sequence). The CDR3 runs 12 residues. Trimming left V 7 bases short and J 4 bases short, with 13 bases between. CDR3 in amino acids: CASTPGGYGYTF. CDR3 bases: TGTGCCTCAACACCGGGAGGCTATGGCTACACCTTC. The variable domain in full, completed from reference TRBV30 and TRBJ1-2, reads SQTIHQWPATLVQPVGSPLSLECTVEGTSNPNLYWYRQAAGRGLQLLFYSVGIGQISSEVPQNLSASRPQDRQFILSSKKLLLSDSGFYLCASTPGGYGYTFGSGTRLTVV.